The rows below give T cell receptor beta chains drawn from one sample of a study of T cell changes during pregnancy in multiple sclerosis. TCRdb's copy holds only in-frame clones and misses some; the assay was immunoSEQ multiplex PCR. The table shows 35,000 to 50,000 clones, with 88% occurring only once. The sample here was CD4+ T cells from peripheral blood mononuclear cells, taken in the second trimester of pregnancy. The source is a female donor with multiple sclerosis, enrolled in a pregnancy study. Both conserved end residues are part of each CDR3. D genes are given only for firm matches. Rows give clone size only sometimes, using once, few, many, or a class for an expanded clone.

>TRBJ1-3|-|-|TRBV9
CASSATGPGNTIYF
TGTGCCAGCAGCGCAACAGGGCCGGGAAACACCATATATTTT
>TRBJ1-1|-|TRBD1|TRBV19
CASSNRRRQGARENTEAFF
TGTGCCAGTAGCAACCGGCGGCGACAGGGGGCAAGGGAGAACACTGAAGCTTTCTTT
>TRBJ1-5|-|-|TRBV18
CASSQLGNQPQHF
TGTGCCAGCTCACAACTAGGCAATCAGCCCCAGCATTTT
>TRBJ2-1|-|-|TRBV5-4
CASSSDPLRGQFF
TGTGCCAGCAGCTCTGACCCCCTTAGGGGGCAGTTCTTC
>TRBJ2-7|once|TRBD2|TRBV30
CAWSRGLREQYF
TGTGCCTGGAGTAGGGGACTACGCGAGCAGTACTTC
>TRBJ2-3|-|TRBD1|TRBV5-1
CASTRDREAFGDTQYF
TGCGCCAGCACCCGGGACAGGGAAGCTTTTGGGGATACGCAGTATTTT
>TRBJ2-7|once|-|TRBV5-4
CASSTAGLHYEQYF
TGTGCCAGCAGCACCGCGGGGCTACACTACGAGCAGTACTTC
>TRBJ2-3|-|-|TRBV6-5
CASSYVGSSTDTQYF
TGTGCCAGCAGTTACGTCGGGAGTAGCACAGATACGCAGTATTTT
>TRBJ2-2|-|TRBD2|TRBV2
CASSSRLAGVRSGELFF
TGTGCCAGCAGTAGCCGACTAGCGGGAGTGAGGTCCGGGGAGCTGTTTTTT
>TRBJ2-7|-|-|TRBV10-3
CAISDPHRDNSYEQYF
TGTGCCATCAGTGACCCCCACAGGGACAACTCCTACGAGCAGTACTTC
>TRBJ1-4|-|TRBD1|TRBV29-1
CSVPGQGNEKLFF
TGCAGCGTACCGGGACAGGGGAATGAAAAACTGTTTTTT
>TRBJ2-7|-|-|TRBV5-4
CASSSFSGPTSYEQYF
TGTGCCAGCAGCTCCTTTAGCGGTCCTACCTCATACGAGCAGTACTTC
>TRBJ2-6|-|-|TRBV19
CASSAGSPRGANVLTF
TGTGCCAGTAGTGCGGGATCCCCCCGTGGGGCCAACGTCCTGACTTTC
>TRBJ1-4|once|-|TRBV7-9
CASSSEGATNEKLFF
TGTGCCAGCAGCTCCGAAGGGGCAACTAATGAAAAACTGTTTTTT
>TRBJ1-3|-|-|TRBV20-1
CSAALGRAIYF
TGCAGTGCTGCCCTGGGCAGGGCCATATATTTT
>TRBJ2-5|-|TRBD1|TRBV7-2
CASNRQGRETQYF
TGTGCCAGCAACCGACAGGGGCGAGAGACCCAGTACTTC
>TRBJ2-1|-|TRBD2|TRBV6-5
CASSSSSGRAGHEQFF
TGTGCCAGCAGTTCAAGTAGCGGGAGGGCCGGGCATGAGCAGTTCTTC
>TRBJ2-1|-|-|TRBV28
CASSFKGGSSYNEQFF
TGTGCCAGCAGTTTTAAGGGAGGTAGCTCCTACAATGAGCAGTTCTTC
>TRBJ2-7|-|-|TRBV5-4
CASSSPGQQYF
TGTGCCAGCAGCTCGCCGGGTCAGCAGTACTTC
>TRBJ2-2|-|-|TRBV19
CASSTRTGELFF
TGTGCCAGTAGTACTCGCACCGGGGAGCTGTTTTTT
>TRBJ1-2|-|-|TRBV27
CASSLGRGKATYGYTF
TGTGCCAGCAGTTTAGGACGGGGGAAGGCGACTTATGGCTACACCTTC
>TRBJ2-5|-|-|TRBV7-9
CASSEGQYEETQYF
TGTGCCAGCAGCGAGGGCCAGTACGAAGAGACCCAGTACTTC
>TRBJ1-2|-|-|TRBV5-1
CASSAETGFGGYTF
TGCGCCAGCAGCGCGGAAACAGGGTTTGGTGGCTACACCTTC
>TRBJ1-2|-|TRBD1|TRBV28
CASRTGDFVDYGYTF
TGTGCCAGCCGGACAGGGGATTTTGTCGATTATGGCTACACCTTC
>TRBJ1-4|once|TRBD1|TRBV5-1
CASRGPGQGREKLFF
TGCGCCAGCAGAGGTCCGGGACAGGGGAGAGAAAAACTGTTTTTT
>TRBJ2-1|-|TRBD2|TRBV7-8
CASSTRLAGGLRNEQFF
TGTGCCAGCAGCACGAGACTAGCGGGAGGGCTAAGGAATGAGCAGTTCTTC
>TRBJ1-6|-|-|TRBV6-1
CASTGNSPLHF
TGTGCCAGCACAGGCAATTCACCCCTCCACTTT
>TRBJ2-1|-|TRBD2|TRBV29-1
CSVVTSGRFMGEQFF
TGCAGCGTTGTGACTAGCGGTAGGTTTATGGGTGAGCAGTTCTTC
>TRBJ2-7|-|-|TRBV7-2
CASSLEANLHYEQYF
TGTGCCAGCAGCTTAGAAGCAAACCTTCACTACGAGCAGTACTTC
>TRBJ1-1|-|-|TRBV20-1
CSARRNTEAFF
TGCAGTGCTCGGAGGAACACTGAAGCTTTCTTT
>TRBJ1-1|-|TRBD1|TRBV28
CASRTDRGTEAFF
TGTGCCAGCAGGACCGACAGGGGAACTGAAGCTTTCTTT
>TRBJ1-3|-|-|TRBV15
CATSRDTSGNTIYF
TGTGCCACCAGCAGAGATACTTCTGGAAACACCATATATTTT
>TRBJ2-1|-|TRBD2|TRBV10-3
CAISELGLGFLGNEQFF
TGTGCCATCAGTGAGCTGGGACTAGGGTTCCTCGGGAATGAGCAGTTCTTC
>TRBJ2-2|-|-|TRBV5-1
CASSFSLQGNTGELFF
TGCGCCAGCAGCTTCTCGTTACAGGGTAACACCGGGGAGCTGTTTTTT
>TRBJ2-7|-|-|TRBV27
CASRSSGGAYEQYF
TGTGCCAGCAGATCCTCTGGGGGGGCTTACGAGCAGTACTTC
>TRBJ1-6|-|TRBD1|TRBV7-2
CASRPTGTDYSPLHF
TGTGCCAGCAGACCAACCGGGACAGACTATTCACCCCTCCACTTT
>TRBJ2-7|once|TRBD2|TRBV5-1
CASSLGLANYEQYF
TGCGCCAGCAGCTTGGGACTAGCGAACTACGAGCAGTACTTC
>TRBJ2-3|-|-|TRBV19
CASSYGTFSQYF
TGTGCCAGTAGTTATGGGACTTTTTCGCAGTATTTT
>TRBJ1-5|-|-|TRBV27
CASMRRAGSVLESNQPQHF
TGTGCCAGCATGCGTAGGGCAGGGTCGGTTCTTGAGAGCAATCAGCCCCAGCATTTT
>TRBJ2-3|-|TRBD2|TRBV2
CASSRTSGSGDTQYF
TGTGCCAGCTCTCGGACTAGCGGGAGTGGGGATACGCAGTATTTT
>TRBJ2-1|-|TRBD2|TRBV5-6
CASSLDLRRAGGTYNEQFF
TGTGCCAGCAGCTTGGACCTTCGACGGGCGGGAGGGACCTACAATGAGCAGTTCTTC
>TRBJ2-3|-|-|TRBV5-1
CASSLDSPLDTQYF
TGCGCCAGCAGCCTGGACTCACCTCTGGATACGCAGTATTTT
>TRBJ1-1|-|-|TRBV2
CASTGRGRNTEAFF
TGTGCCAGCACGGGCAGGGGCCGGAACACTGAAGCTTTCTTT
>TRBJ2-1|-|TRBD2|TRBV4-2
CASSQALAGSSYNEQFF
TGTGCCAGCAGCCAAGCTCTAGCGGGGAGCTCCTACAATGAGCAGTTCTTC
>TRBJ2-1|-|TRBD2|TRBV28
CASSSFSGRARLNEQFF
TGTGCCAGCAGTTCCTTTAGCGGGAGGGCCCGGTTGAATGAGCAGTTCTTC
>TRBJ2-1|-|-|TRBV6-6
CASSYSISRGAYEQFF
TGTGCCAGCAGTTACTCGATATCCAGGGGCGCCTATGAGCAGTTCTTC
>TRBJ2-3|once|-|TRBV18
CASSRRTGGTDTQYF
TGTGCCAGCTCACGGCGGACAGGAGGGACAGATACGCAGTATTTT
>TRBJ1-5|-|TRBD1|TRBV28
CASRKRQGENQPQHF
TGTGCCAGCAGGAAACGACAGGGAGAGAATCAGCCCCAGCATTTT
>TRBJ2-7|-|TRBD2|TRBV16
CASSLTSGRAPDEQYF
TGTGCCAGCAGCCTAACTAGCGGGAGGGCCCCGGACGAGCAGTACTTC
>TRBJ1-3|-|-|TRBV6-1
CASSALSRARGWAGNTIYF
TGTGCCAGCAGTGCCTTATCGCGAGCGCGGGGGTGGGCTGGAAACACCATATATTTT
>TRBJ2-4|once|-|TRBV14
CASSQAAVTTRGNIQYF
TGTGCCAGCAGCCAAGCAGCGGTCACAACTCGTGGAAACATTCAGTACTTC
>TRBJ2-2|-|-|TRBV4-2
CASSQDLGQGGELFF
TGTGCCAGCAGCCAAGATTTGGGGCAAGGAGGGGAGCTGTTTTTT
>TRBJ2-7|-|TRBD2|TRBV27
CASKRVGGLAGVGEQYF
TGTGCCAGCAAAAGAGTGGGGGGCCTAGCGGGAGTGGGGGAGCAGTACTTC
>TRBJ2-1|once|TRBD2|TRBV4-2
CASSQALLAGVNEQFF
TGTGCCAGCAGCCAAGCCCTACTAGCGGGAGTGAATGAGCAGTTCTTC
>TRBJ2-2|-|TRBD2|TRBV6-4
CASSGTSGSTGELFF
TGTGCCAGCAGCGGAACTAGCGGAAGTACCGGGGAGCTGTTTTTT
>TRBJ2-7|-|TRBD1|TRBV15
CATSRDSIRTGGEQYF
TGTGCCACCAGCAGAGATAGCATAAGGACAGGGGGCGAGCAGTACTTC
>TRBJ2-7|-|-|TRBV19
CAGTPSSYEQYF
TGTGCGGGGACACCGAGCTCCTACGAGCAGTACTTC
>TRBJ1-2|-|-|TRBV9
CASSVGQANYGYTF
TGTGCCAGCAGCGTAGGACAGGCTAACTATGGCTACACCTTC
>TRBJ1-4|-|-|TRBV27
CASSPLPGGPNEKLFF
TGTGCCAGCAGCCCCCTACCGGGGGGGCCCAATGAAAAACTGTTTTTT